Listed here are 23 T cell receptor beta chains from one sample, sequenced in a study of cytomegalovirus exposure and HLA in healthy donors. Amplification used 60 Vbeta primers and 13 Jbeta primers. Profiling relied on immunoSEQ multiplex PCR, and the TCRdb table lists in-frame clones only, not all of them. The table records 170,000 or so clones, just under 80% of them present only once. Sequenced input: PBMCs. The source of these receptors is a woman in her 50s in good health and CMV-seropositive.

The chain carries TRBV7-2 and TRBJ1-1; possible D gene TRBD1, 5 bases. The V and J ends lost 5 bases and 4 bases respectively, with 14 bases between them. Germline lookup yields CDR1 SGHTA and CDR2 FQGNSA. The CDR3 length is 14 residues. The CDR3, as DNA: TGTGCCAGCAGCCTTCCAGGGAGGGCCACTGAAGCTTTCTTT. This gives the protein CASSLPGRATEAFF.

The chain carries TRBV10-3 and TRBJ2-4, with 11 bases that match TRBD2. V trimming: 0 bases; J trimming: 0 bases; junction bases outside the gene matches: 7. In germline, CDR1 is ENHRY, CDR2 SYGVKD. This CDR3 has 19 amino acids. In DNA form, the CDR3 reads TGTGCCATCAGTGAGTCTCTGCTAGCGGGAGGTGTAGCCAAAAACATTCAGTACTTC. This translates into CAISESLLAGGVAKNIQYF.

The rearrangement uses TRBV19 and TRBJ2-3, with 7 bases fitting TRBD1. Looked up from germline, CDR1 is LNHDA and CDR2 is SQIVND (reference sequence). V dropped 4 bases and J dropped 5; count of bases not matched to a gene: 3. The CDR3 loop spans 13 amino acids. DNA of the CDR3: TGTGCCAGTAGTAGCAGGGGGAGAGATACGCAGTATTTT. This codes for CASSSRGRDTQYF.

The chain links TRBV5-1 to TRBJ2-3, with 8 positions matching TRBD2. The CDR3 extends over 15 amino acids. J gave up 4 bases and V 0 bases, and 4 bases lay outside the gene matches. The germline gives CDR1 SGHRS, CDR2 YFSETQ. CDR3 loop: CASSLDGGAADTQYF. CDR3 in DNA: TGCGCCAGCAGCTTGGACGGGGGGGCGGCAGATACGCAGTATTTT.

V and J are TRBV15 and TRBJ1-2; 11 bases map to TRBD1. Trimming removed 1 base from V and 8 bases from J; junction bases left unmatched: 3. This CDR3 comprises 14 residues. Germline values: CDR1 LNHNV, CDR2 YYDKDF (reference sequence). In DNA form, the CDR3 reads TGTGCCACCAGCAGAGGGTGGACAGGGGGCGGCTACACCTTC. Its translation is CATSRGWTGGGYTF.

This chain connects TRBV15 to TRBJ1-4; tentatively, D is TRBD1 (5 bases). Germline V CDR1 and CDR2: LNHNV, YYDKDF (reference sequence). V was pared by 1 base and J by 5 bases, with 8 bases between. This CDR3 region has 14 residues. The CDR3 nucleotides are TGTGCCACCAGCAGAGGACAGATAAATGAAAAACTGTTTTTT. This encodes CATSRGQINEKLFF. The variable domain in full, with the rest retrieved from reference TRBV15 and TRBJ1-4, is DAMVIQNPRYQVTQFGKPVTLSCSQTLNHNVMYWYQQKSSQAPKLLFHYYDKDFNNEADTPDNFQSRRPNTSFCFLDIRSPGLGDTAMYLCATSRGQINEKLFFGSGTQLSVL.

The chain carries TRBV19 and TRBJ2-1; 11 bases are a match to TRBD2. Looked up from germline, CDR1 is LNHDA and CDR2 is SQIVND (reference sequence). V dropped 5 bases and J dropped 3; count of bases not matched to a gene: 0. This CDR3 has 14 residues. The CDR3 DNA is TGTGCCAGTAGTGGGACTAGCGGCTACAATGAGCAGTTCTTC. Translated: CASSGTSGYNEQFF.

V is TRBV18 and J is TRBJ2-1, with 9 bases lining up with TRBD2. The V and J ends lost 0 bases and 5 bases, in that order; junction bases with no gene match: 8. There are 17 residues in the CDR3. Germline CDR1 and CDR2: KGHSH and LQKENI. CDR3 protein: CASSPPRGRGRDNEQFF. CDR3 nucleotides: TGTGCCAGCTCACCACCTCGAGGGCGCGGGAGGGACAATGAGCAGTTCTTC.

This clone has just one count. The chain links TRBV19 to TRBJ1-1, with TRBD1 as a possible D gene (5 bases). The germline V and J ends were trimmed by 3 bases and 0 bases, with 11 bases remaining between them. The CDR3 spans 15 residues. Germline CDR1 and CDR2: LNHDA and SQIVND (reference sequence). CDR3 region: CASSMGPSLNTEAFF. The CDR3 region has the DNA TGTGCCAGTAGTATGGGGCCCTCGCTGAACACTGAAGCTTTCTTT. Complete variable domain (other parts from reference TRBV19 and TRBJ1-1): DGGITQSPKYLFRKEGQNVTLSCEQNLNHDAMYWYRQDPGQGLRLIYYSQIVNDFQKGDIAEGYSVSREKKESFPLTVTSAQKNPTAFYLCASSMGPSLNTEAFFGQGTRLTVV.

The chain links TRBV5-6 to TRBJ2-7; TRBD1 agrees at 7 bases. In germline, CDR1 is SGHDT, CDR2 YYEEEE. With V trimmed by 0 bases and J by 5 bases, 2 bases remained unmatched. The CDR3 has 13 residues. This CDR3 reads CASSLGQGNEQYF. DNA of the CDR3: TGTGCCAGCAGCTTGGGACAGGGAAACGAGCAGTACTTC. The whole variable domain, filled in from reference TRBV5-6 and TRBJ2-7, reads DAGVTQSPTHLIKTRGQQVTLRCSPKSGHDTVSWYQQALGQGPQFIFQYYEEEERQRGNFPDRFSGHQFPNYSSELNVNALLLGDSALYLCASSLGQGNEQYFGPGTRLTVT.

This clone was seen only a few times. The gene calls are TRBV5-4 and TRBJ1-1; a weak D match, TRBD1 (5 bases). The germline V gene has CDR1 SGHNT and CDR2 YYREEE (reference sequence). Trimming stripped 4 bases from V and 1 base from J, with 14 bases between. The CDR3 contains 15 residues. DNA for the CDR3: TGTGCCAGCAGCCCCTGGGGCAGTCAGAACACTGAAGCTTTCTTT. It translates to CASSPWGSQNTEAFF.

The chain carries TRBV28 and TRBJ2-6; TRBD2 matches 13 bases. With 8 bases clipped from V and 0 bases from J, the junction kept 4 bases outside the gene matches. The CDR3 has 17 amino acids. CDR1 and CDR2 (germline): MDHEN, SYDVKM. CDR3 nucleotide sequence: TGTGCCAGCCGGACTAGCGGGAGTCCCTCTGGGGCCAACGTCCTGACTTTC. Protein sequence: CASRTSGSPSGANVLTF.

This clone was observed once. The rearrangement joins TRBV7-8 to TRBJ1-2; 8 positions agree with TRBD1. Germline V gene lookup returns CDR1 SGHVS and CDR2 FQNEAQ. The length of the CDR3 is 13 residues. The V gene end was trimmed by 4 bases and the J gene end by 8 bases; junction bases not matched to a gene: 6. In DNA, the CDR3 is TGTGCCAGCAGCTCGGACAGGGTGCACGGCTACACCTTC. It specifies CASSSDRVHGYTF.

V gene TRBV7-9 combines with J gene TRBJ2-2; 7 bases are a match to TRBD2. CDR1 is SEHNR and CDR2 is FQNEAQ in the germline V gene (reference sequence). The CDR3 loop spans 17 amino acids. With V trimmed by 5 bases and J by 7 bases, 16 bases remained unmatched. The chain's CDR3 is CASSPSTPAGPGGELFF. Written as DNA, the CDR3 is TGTGCCAGCAGCCCATCGACCCCAGCGGGGCCGGGCGGGGAGCTGTTTTTT. Looking up the rest from reference TRBV7-9 and TRBJ2-2 gives the full variable domain: DTGVSQNPRHKITKRGQNVTFRCDPISEHNRLYWYRQTLGQGPEFLTYFQNEAQLEKSRLLSDRFSAERPKGSFSTLEIQRTEQGDSAMYLCASSPSTPAGPGGELFFGEGSRLTVL.

Points on this clone: One end of the junction does not line up with germline, which may come from a read error. The chain joins TRBV5-1 to TRBJ2-1; D unclear. CDR3 length: 14 residues. Germline loops: CDR1 SGHRS, CDR2 YFSETQ. This CDR3 is CASRLEPSTGEQFF. As DNA, the CDR3 is TGCGCCAGCAGGTTGGAACCTTCGACTGGTGAGCAGTTCTTC. The whole variable domain, remainder taken from reference TRBV5-1 and TRBJ2-1, is KAGVTQTPRYLIKTRGQQVTLSCSPISGHRSVSWYQQTPGQGLQFLFEYFSETQRNKGNFPGRFSGRQFSNSRSEMNVSTLELGDSALYLCASRLEPSTGEQFFGPGTRLTVL.

The chain's CDR3 is CASSLTASIDEQFF. The CDR3 region has the DNA TGTGCCAGCAGCTTAACGGCCTCAATCGATGAGCAGTTCTTC. J is TRBJ2-1 and V is TRBV7-3; D unresolved. Trimming removed 0 bases from V and 8 bases from J, with 11 bases in between. The CDR3 runs 14 residues. From germline, CDR1 is SGHTA and CDR2 FQGTGA.

The chain couples TRBV28 to TRBJ2-1; TRBD1 might be the D (6 bases). This CDR3 has 15 residues. V gave up 5 bases and J gave up 9 bases, with 20 bases separating them. Germline CDR1 and CDR2: MDHEN and SYDVKM. CDR3 protein: CASSGGGGPFPEQFF. CDR3 bases: TGTGCCAGCAGTGGGGGTGGGGGCCCATTCCCTGAGCAGTTCTTC.

The chain carries TRBV7-3 and TRBJ2-1, with 9 bases lining up with TRBD1. Per the germline V gene, CDR1 is SGHTA and CDR2 is FQGTGA. This CDR3 spans 16 amino acids. J was trimmed by 3 bases and V by 2 bases; bases with no gene match: 5. The CDR3: CASSLAGTGLYNEQFF. The CDR3 nucleotides are TGTGCCAGCAGCTTAGCCGGGACAGGGCTCTACAATGAGCAGTTCTTC.

This chain uses TRBV19 with TRBJ1-1; 7 bases map to TRBD1. V trimming: 5 bases; J trimming: 3 bases; junction bases outside the gene matches: 9. The CDR3 loop spans 15 amino acids. Germline V gene lookup returns CDR1 LNHDA and CDR2 SQIVND (reference sequence). The CDR3 sequence: CASSGTGAGDTEAFF. The CDR3 DNA reads as TGTGCCAGTAGTGGTACAGGGGCAGGGGACACTGAAGCTTTCTTT.

V usage is TRBV11-1 and J usage is TRBJ2-7, with D unresolved. V was pared by 3 bases and J by 2 bases, with 8 bases between. This CDR3 is built from 13 residues. The germline gives CDR1 SGHAT, CDR2 FQDESV (reference sequence). Here the CDR3 DNA reads TGTGCCAGCAGCTTTAGCAGAACCTACGAGCAGTACTTC. As protein: CASSFSRTYEQYF.

The CDR3, as DNA: TGCGCCAGCAGTGAGTCGCCAGGGGGATTTTCACCCCTCCACTTT. It specifies CASSESPGGFSPLHF. The chain combines TRBV10-1 with TRBJ1-6, with TRBD1 matching over 7 bases. Germline-derived CDR1 and CDR2 are WNHNN and SYGVQD (reference sequence). CDR3 length: 15 residues. J was trimmed by 9 bases and V by 0 bases; bases with no gene match: 5.

A few counts support this clone. The chain has TRBV9 and TRBJ2-7; tentative D call: TRBD1 (6 bases). Between the trimmed V and J ends, which lost 3 bases and 0 bases, there was a span of 10 bases. Per the germline V gene, CDR1 is SGDLS and CDR2 is YYNGEE. The CDR3 sequence is 14 residues long. CDR3: CASSGRDTSYEQYF. The CDR3 nucleotides are TGTGCCAGCAGCGGACGGGACACCTCCTACGAGCAGTACTTC. The complete variable domain, with remaining parts taken from reference TRBV9 and TRBJ2-7, reads DSGVTQTPKHLITATGQRVTLRCSPRSGDLSVYWYQQSLDQGLQFLIQYYNGEERAKGNILERFSAQQFPDLHSELNLSSLELGDSALYFCASSGRDTSYEQYFGPGTRLTVT.

The CDR3 spells CASSSHLVAGVDTQYF. CDR3 in DNA: TGTGCCAGCAGCTCCCATTTGGTAGCGGGGGTAGATACGCAGTATTTT. The chain joins TRBV11-2 to TRBJ2-3, with TRBD2 matching over 9 bases. CDR1 is SGHAT, CDR2 FQNNGV, per germline. The CDR3 is 16 amino acids. V shed 4 bases, J shed 5 bases, and the junction held 10 bases outside the gene matches.